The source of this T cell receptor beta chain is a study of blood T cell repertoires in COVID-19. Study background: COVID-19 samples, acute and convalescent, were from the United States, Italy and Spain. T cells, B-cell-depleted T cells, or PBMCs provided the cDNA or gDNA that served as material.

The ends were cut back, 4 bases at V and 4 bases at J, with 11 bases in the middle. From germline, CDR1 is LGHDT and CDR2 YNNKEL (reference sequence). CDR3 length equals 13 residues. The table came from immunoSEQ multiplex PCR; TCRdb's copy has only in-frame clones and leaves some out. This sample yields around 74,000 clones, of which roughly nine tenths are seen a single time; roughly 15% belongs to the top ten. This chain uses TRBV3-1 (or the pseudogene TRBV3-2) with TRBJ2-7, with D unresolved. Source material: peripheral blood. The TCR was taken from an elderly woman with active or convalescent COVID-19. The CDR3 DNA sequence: TGTGCCAGCAGCCTCGACGGAGCGTACGAGCAGTACTTC. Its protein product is CASSLDGAYEQYF.